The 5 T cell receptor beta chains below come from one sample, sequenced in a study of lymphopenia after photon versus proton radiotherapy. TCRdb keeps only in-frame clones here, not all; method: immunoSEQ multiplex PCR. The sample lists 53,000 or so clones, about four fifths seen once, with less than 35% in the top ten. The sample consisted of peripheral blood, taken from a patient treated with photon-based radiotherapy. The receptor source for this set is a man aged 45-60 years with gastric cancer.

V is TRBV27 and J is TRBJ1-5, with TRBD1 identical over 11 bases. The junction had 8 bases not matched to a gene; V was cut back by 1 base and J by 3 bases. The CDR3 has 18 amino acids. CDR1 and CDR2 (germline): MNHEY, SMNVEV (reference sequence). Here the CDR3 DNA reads TGTGCCAGCAGTTTATACGGGACAGGGGGGTTAGACAATCAGCCCCAGCATTTT. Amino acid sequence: CASSLYGTGGLDNQPQHF.

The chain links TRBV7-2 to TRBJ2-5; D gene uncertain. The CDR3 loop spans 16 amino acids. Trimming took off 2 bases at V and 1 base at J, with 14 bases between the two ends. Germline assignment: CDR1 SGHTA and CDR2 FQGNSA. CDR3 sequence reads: CASSLSVGIPQETQYF. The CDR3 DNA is TGTGCCAGCAGCTTATCAGTGGGAATCCCCCAAGAGACCCAGTACTTC.

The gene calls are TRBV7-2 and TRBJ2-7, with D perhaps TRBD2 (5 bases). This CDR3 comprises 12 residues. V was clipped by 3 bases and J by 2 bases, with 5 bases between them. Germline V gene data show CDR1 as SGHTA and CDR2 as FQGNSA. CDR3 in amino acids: CASSFGTYEQYF. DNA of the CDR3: TGTGCCAGCAGCTTCGGGACCTACGAGCAGTACTTC. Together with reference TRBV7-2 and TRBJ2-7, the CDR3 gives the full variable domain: GAGVSQSPSNKVTEKGKDVELRCDPISGHTALYWYRQSLGQGLEFLIYFQGNSAPDKSGLPSDRFSAERTGGSVSTLTIQRTQQEDSAVYLCASSFGTYEQYFGPGTRLTVT.

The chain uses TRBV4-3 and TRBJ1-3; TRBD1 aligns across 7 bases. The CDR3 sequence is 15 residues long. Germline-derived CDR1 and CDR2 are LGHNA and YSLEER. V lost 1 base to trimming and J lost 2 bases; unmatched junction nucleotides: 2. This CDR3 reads CASSQVGTAGNTIYF. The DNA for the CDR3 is TGCGCCAGCAGCCAAGTGGGGACAGCTGGAAACACCATATATTTT.

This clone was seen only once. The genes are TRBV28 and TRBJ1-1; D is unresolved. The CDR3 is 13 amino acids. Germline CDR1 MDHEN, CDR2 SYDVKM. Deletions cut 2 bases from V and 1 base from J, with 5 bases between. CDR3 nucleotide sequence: TGTGCCAGCAGTTTAAGCACGAACACTGAAGCTTTCTTT. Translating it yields CASSLSTNTEAFF.